This is a list of T cell receptor beta chains from one sample in a study of CD8 T cells in ankylosing spondylitis. TCRdb redid the calling of the 5' RACE reads with MiXCR, one entry per CDR3 protein. The table shows 350,000 or so distinct CDR3 sequences, with about 15% occurring only once. Sample: blood, either unsorted or a sorted T cell fraction (not recorded which). Receptors were obtained from a male donor with ankylosing spondylitis or in good health (not recorded which). The CDR3 runs from the conserved cysteine through the conserved F or W. The order of the fields is J gene, V gene, D gene, clone size, CDR3 protein, CDR3 DNA. The D gene is left open where the match is weak. Rows give clone size only sometimes, using once, few, many, or a class for an expanded clone.

TRBJ1-1	TRBV30	NA	few	CAWSKTPRNTEAFF	TGTGCCTGGAGTAAAACTCCCCGGAACACTGAAGCTTTCTTT
TRBJ2-1	TRBV3-1	NA	NA	CASSQDKGYNEQFF	TGTGCCAGCAGCCAAGATAAGGGGTACAATGAGCAGTTCTTC
TRBJ2-1	TRBV7-6	NA	few	CASSLGTDPPGQFF	TGTGCCAGCAGCTTAGGGACCGACCCTCCGGGCCAGTTCTTC
TRBJ2-5	TRBV20-1	NA	NA	CSAPLARETQYF	TGCAGTGCTCCTCTGGCGAGGGAGACCCAGTACTTC
TRBJ1-2	TRBV25-1	TRBD1	few	CASSDTGVGTGNGYTF	TGTGCCAGCAGTGACACTGGTGTAGGGACAGGGAATGGCTACACCTTC
TRBJ1-2	TRBV4-2	NA	many	CASSQGEVNYGYTF	TGTGCCAGCAGCCAAGGGGAGGTCAACTATGGCTACACCTTC
TRBJ2-1	TRBV12-3/TRBV12-4	NA	many	CASRLSLRDHSYNEQFF	TGTGCCAGCAGGCTGTCCCTCAGGGACCATTCCTACAATGAGCAGTTCTTC
TRBJ1-5	TRBV12-3/TRBV12-4	NA	many	CASSRESTVSNQPQHF	TGTGCCAGCAGTCGAGAATCGACAGTGAGCAATCAGCCCCAGCATTTT
TRBJ2-4	TRBV20-1	NA	NA	CSAREPGRGENIQYF	TGCAGTGCTAGAGAACCAGGACGGGGAGAAAACATTCAGTACTTC
TRBJ1-6	TRBV20-1	TRBD1	NA	CSAREDRLSSPLHF	TGCAGTGCTAGAGAGGACAGGTTGAGTTCACCCCTCCACTTT
TRBJ1-6	TRBV10-3	TRBD1	NA	CAIKAGGVSPLHF	TGTGCCATCAAGGCAGGGGGAGTTTCACCCCTCCACTTT
TRBJ2-3	TRBV18	TRBD2	NA	CASSPTSGASTDTQYF	TGTGCCAGCTCCCCTACTAGCGGGGCAAGCACAGATACGCAGTATTTT
TRBJ2-5	TRBV10-1	TRBD2	NA	CASSEGGRQETQYF	TGCGCCAGCAGTGAGGGCGGGAGACAAGAGACCCAGTACTTC
TRBJ1-4	TRBV10-3	NA	NA	CAISEREVSNEKLFF	TGTGCCATCAGTGAGCGCGAAGTGTCTAATGAAAAACTGTTTTTT
TRBJ2-7	TRBV3-1	NA	NA	CASSQDHTANSYEQYF	TGTGCCAGCAGCCAAGACCACACAGCTAACTCCTACGAGCAGTACTTC
TRBJ2-2	TRBV6-1	NA	NA	CASLRTLNTGELFF	TGTGCCAGCTTGAGGACACTGAACACCGGGGAGCTGTTTTTT
TRBJ1-2	TRBV12-3/TRBV12-4	NA	NA	CASSDQGNYGYTF	TGTGCCAGCAGTGACCAGGGGAACTATGGCTACACCTTC
TRBJ2-7	TRBV21-1	NA	NA	CASSTSTGGCIEQYF	TGTGCCAGCAGCACCTCGACAGGGGGCTGCATCGAGCAGTACTTC
TRBJ2-5	TRBV29-1	NA	few	CSVLTETQYF	TGCAGCGTCCTTACGGAGACCCAGTACTTC
TRBJ2-7	TRBV9	TRBD1	NA	CASSAGGTGVYEQYF	TGTGCCAGCAGCGCTGGGGGGACAGGGGTCTACGAGCAGTACTTC
TRBJ2-5	TRBV5-5	NA	few	CASSSPGPQETQYF	TGTGCCAGCAGCTCCCCGGGGCCCCAAGAGACCCAGTACTTC
TRBJ2-1	TRBV5-1	NA	many	CASSDMGLIYNEQFF	TGCGCCAGCAGCGATATGGGACTTATTTACAATGAGCAGTTCTTC
TRBJ2-7	TRBV2	TRBD2	NA	CASSELGGVRTYEQYF	TGTGCCAGCAGTGAATTGGGAGGGGTCAGGACCTACGAGCAGTACTTC
TRBJ2-1	TRBV3-1	NA	NA	CASSQVGTLDNEQFF	TGTGCCAGCAGCCAAGTAGGGACTCTCGACAATGAGCAGTTCTTC
TRBJ1-6	TRBV20-1	NA	NA	CSAKGQAPYNSPLHF	TGCAGTGCTAAGGGCCAGGCACCTTATAATTCACCCCTCCACTTT
TRBJ1-1	TRBV5-1	NA	NA	CASSFSGVNTEAFF	TGCGCCAGCAGTTTTTCGGGGGTGAACACTGAAGCTTTCTTT
TRBJ2-5	TRBV13	NA	NA	CASSRGGRVETQYF	TGTGCCAGCAGCCGGGGAGGCAGGGTAGAGACCCAGTACTTC
TRBJ1-5	TRBV6-1	NA	few	CASSGRDGYNQPQHF	TGTGCCAGCAGTGGCCGGGACGGATACAATCAGCCCCAGCATTTT
TRBJ2-2	TRBV15	TRBD2	NA	CATSRDRTSGNTGELFF	TGTGCCACCAGCAGAGATCGGACTAGCGGGAACACCGGGGAGCTGTTTTTT
TRBJ2-1	TRBV11-2	TRBD2	few	CASSLVGGAGGRVNEQFF	TGTGCCAGCAGCTTAGTTGGGGGAGCGGGAGGTCGGGTGAATGAGCAGTTCTTC
TRBJ2-1	TRBV4-1	TRBD2	few	CASSQEIGLAGVGGSYNEQFF	TGCGCCAGCAGCCAAGAAATTGGGCTAGCGGGAGTAGGGGGCTCCTACAATGAGCAGTTCTTC
TRBJ2-1	TRBV6-1	TRBD1	NA	CASRTPGQGRSNRNEQFF	TGTGCCAGCAGGACCCCGGGACAGGGGAGGTCAAACCGGAATGAGCAGTTCTTC
TRBJ2-5	TRBV5-1	NA	few	CASSPQAGLVQETQYF	TGCGCCAGCAGCCCCCAGGCGGGATTGGTCCAAGAGACCCAGTACTTC
TRBJ2-2	TRBV20-1	TRBD2	few	CSARDSAGAGELFF	TGCAGTGCTAGAGATTCAGCGGGGGCCGGGGAGCTGTTTTTT
TRBJ2-1	TRBV4-2	TRBD2	NA	CASSPKSGGANEQFF	TGTGCCAGCAGCCCAAAAAGCGGGGGGGCCAATGAGCAGTTCTTC
TRBJ2-3	TRBV6-4	TRBD2	NA	CASSASGGASDTQYF	TGTGCCAGCAGTGCTAGCGGGGGGGCCTCAGATACGCAGTATTTT
TRBJ1-3	TRBV29-1	TRBD1	few	CSVRGRQGAGNTIYF	TGCAGCGTGAGGGGAAGACAGGGGGCCGGAAACACCATATATTTT